Listed below are T cell receptor beta chains from one sample, sequenced in a study of regulatory T cells in long-lasting Graves disease. TCRdb used MiXCR to reprocess the multiplex PCR reads, holding one entry per CDR3 protein. The table has about 430,000 distinct CDR3 sequences, 15% seen once. The same sample was also used in a study of T cells in Graves' hyperthyroidism and ophthalmopathy.

The sample here was peripheral blood mononuclear cells (PBMCs), taken at new diagnosis, from a patient treated with antithyroid drugs. Source of these receptors: a woman between 40 and 55 years old with Graves disease. Each CDR3 is given with its conserved first and last residue. The D gene is left open where the match is weak. For some rows the clone size is stated as once, few or many, or as a class when expanded; others skip it.

clone_size j_call v_call d_call cdr3_nt cdr3_aa
NA TRBJ2-5 TRBV28 TRBD2 TGTGCCAGCAGTGCGGGGACTAGCCAAGAGACCCAGTACTTC CASSAGTSQETQYF
many TRBJ1-1 TRBV28 NA TGTGCCAGCAGTTTATCCGTCAAGAGGGGCTTAAACACTGAAGCTTTCTTT CASSLSVKRGLNTEAFF
few TRBJ2-7 TRBV7-9 NA TGTGCCAGCAGCAGGACCGGAACGAGGGTGTGGTACTTC CASSRTGTRVWYF
few TRBJ2-1 TRBV15 NA TGTGCCACCAGCAGAGGGAGCTTCGATGAGCAGTTCTTC CATSRGSFDEQFF
many TRBJ2-5 TRBV2 NA TGTGCCAGCAGTAGGGGACAAGAGACCCAGTACTTC CASSRGQETQYF
NA TRBJ2-7 TRBV5-5 TRBD1 TGCGCCAGCAGCGATTGGGACAGGGACGTTGGCGAGCAGTACTTC CASSDWDRDVGEQYF
few TRBJ1-1 TRBV9 TRBD1 TGTGCCAGCAGCGAAAGGGGGACAGATGACACTGAAGCTTTCTTT CASSERGTDDTEAFF
many TRBJ2-1 TRBV7-6 NA TGTGCCAGCAGCCCCAACGGACTGGTCTCCTACAATGAGCAGTTCTTC CASSPNGLVSYNEQFF
many TRBJ2-1 TRBV9 TRBD2 TGTGCCAGCAGCGCTACCGGGACTAGCTTCAATGAGCAGTTCTTC CASSATGTSFNEQFF
many TRBJ2-3 TRBV5-1 TRBD1 TGCGCCAGCAGCTCCAACGAGTTTGACAGGGTAGGAGATACGCAGTATTTT CASSSNEFDRVGDTQYF
many TRBJ2-1 TRBV3-1 TRBD1 TGTGCCAGCAGCCTCGGGACAGTTGGGAATGAGCAGTTCTTC CASSLGTVGNEQFF
many TRBJ2-5 TRBV30 TRBD2 TGTGCCTGGAGTGCTCGGTTGTCTAGCGGGAGCCAAGAGACCCAGTACTTC CAWSARLSSGSQETQYF
few TRBJ2-3 TRBV20-1 NA TGCAGTGCTAGAGACCCTCTTTATGTTGGGCCAGATACGCAGTATTTT CSARDPLYVGPDTQYF
many TRBJ2-3 TRBV20-1 NA TGCAGTGCTAGTCCGGGGAGTCGTGGCACAGATACGCAGTATTTT CSASPGSRGTDTQYF
many TRBJ2-2 TRBV11-3 TRBD2 TGTGCCGGCAGGGCAAGCGGGAGTAGCGGGGAGCTGTTTTTT CAGRASGSSGELFF
many TRBJ2-5 TRBV2 NA TGTGCCAGCATAGTAGGGCGGAAGCAAGAGACCCAGTACTTC CASIVGRKQETQYF
many TRBJ2-7 TRBV30 TRBD1 TGTGCCTGGAGTGGGGGGACAGGGTCAAACGAGCAGTACTTC CAWSGGTGSNEQYF
few TRBJ1-2 TRBV19 NA TGTGCCAGTAGTATAGCGGACGGAACGAGGGGCTACACCTTC CASSIADGTRGYTF
many TRBJ2-5 TRBV19 TRBD1 TGTGCCAGTAGAACCACCGGGACAGGGGTTGGAGAGACCCAGTACTTC CASRTTGTGVGETQYF
many TRBJ1-6 TRBV9 TRBD1 TGTGCCAGCAGTGGGGGGGACAGGGAGAATTCACCCCTCCACTTT CASSGGDRENSPLHF
many TRBJ1-2 TRBV12-3/TRBV12-4 TRBD1 TGTGCCAGCAATAGTTTTGGAGTTGGGACAGTTGCCTTCGGCGGCTACACCTTC CASNSFGVGTVAFGGYTF
many TRBJ2-5 TRBV28 TRBD1 TGTGCCAGCAGTGGACAGGTCGGGGATCGAAAGACCCAGTACTTC CASSGQVGDRKTQYF
many TRBJ2-5 TRBV7-2 TRBD1 TGTGCCAGCAGCTTAAATGGTGACAGGGTTAAGACCCAGTACTTC CASSLNGDRVKTQYF
few TRBJ2-1 TRBV29-1 NA TGCAGCGTTGGTCTAGCTTTCAATGAGCAGTTCTTC CSVGLAFNEQFF
NA TRBJ1-6 TRBV6-1 NA TGTGCCAGCAGTGATCGCGGAGTGTGGCCCCTCCACTTT CASSDRGVWPLHF
many TRBJ2-1 TRBV5-1 TRBD2 TGCGCCAGCAGCCCCACCGAGGGAGGGCGGGCCAATGAGCAGTTCTTC CASSPTEGGRANEQFF
many TRBJ2-1 TRBV6-5 TRBD2 TGTGCCAGCAGTTACTCAGGGAGGGAACTGTACAATGAGCAGTTCTTC CASSYSGRELYNEQFF
many TRBJ2-7 TRBV5-1 TRBD2 TGCGCCAGCAGCTTGGCTCTAGCGGAGACCTACGAGCAGTACTTC CASSLALAETYEQYF
NA TRBJ2-1 TRBV7-9 NA TGTGCCAGCACCACGACGCACAATGAGCAGTTCTTC CASTTTHNEQFF
many TRBJ2-2 TRBV6-1 TRBD1 TGTGCCAGCAGTCTACACAGGGGCGGGGAGCTGTTTTTT CASSLHRGGELFF
many TRBJ2-3 TRBV28 NA TGTGCCAGCAGGTCCCGGGCGGAAGATACGCAGTATTTT CASRSRAEDTQYF
many TRBJ2-5 TRBV9 TRBD2 TGTGCCAGCAGCGACGGACTAGAAAGTAAAGAGACCCAGTACTTC CASSDGLESKETQYF
few TRBJ2-5 TRBV7-3 TRBD2 TGTGCCAGCAGCCCGTCGGGACTACGGGGAGGGACCCAGTACTTC CASSPSGLRGGTQYF
many TRBJ2-3 TRBV28 TRBD2 TGTGCCAGCAGTTTACACGGGAGGGGAAACACAGATACGCAGTATTTT CASSLHGRGNTDTQYF
NA TRBJ2-3 TRBV28 TRBD2 TGTGCCAGCAGTCCCCCGCGGACTAGCGGCACAGATACGCAGTATTTT CASSPPRTSGTDTQYF
NA TRBJ2-1 TRBV28 TRBD2 TGTGCCACCGGACTAGCACCCATCAATGAGCAGTTCTTC CATGLAPINEQFF
many TRBJ2-2 TRBV19 NA TGTGCCAGTACCCCCTTTACAGGGTCCGGGGAGCTGTTTTTT CASTPFTGSGELFF
NA TRBJ2-1 TRBV27 TRBD2 TGTGCCAGCACTACCTACAGCGGGAGCTCCTACAATGAGCAGTTCTTC CASTTYSGSSYNEQFF
NA TRBJ2-7 TRBV12-3/TRBV12-4 TRBD2 TGTGCCAGCACCGACGGGGGGATCAACGAGCAGTACTTC CASTDGGINEQYF
many TRBJ2-3 TRBV29-1 NA TGCAGCGTTTTCGGGAGAGGGGGGGGCACAGATACGCAGTATTTT CSVFGRGGGTDTQYF
few TRBJ2-7 TRBV20-1 NA TGCAGTGCTTACCGAGAGGGGCCATATTCCTACGAGCAGTACTTC CSAYREGPYSYEQYF
few TRBJ2-3 TRBV6-1 NA TGTGCCAGCACCCTCGCCGGGGGCACAGGAATGGATACGCAGTATTTT CASTLAGGTGMDTQYF